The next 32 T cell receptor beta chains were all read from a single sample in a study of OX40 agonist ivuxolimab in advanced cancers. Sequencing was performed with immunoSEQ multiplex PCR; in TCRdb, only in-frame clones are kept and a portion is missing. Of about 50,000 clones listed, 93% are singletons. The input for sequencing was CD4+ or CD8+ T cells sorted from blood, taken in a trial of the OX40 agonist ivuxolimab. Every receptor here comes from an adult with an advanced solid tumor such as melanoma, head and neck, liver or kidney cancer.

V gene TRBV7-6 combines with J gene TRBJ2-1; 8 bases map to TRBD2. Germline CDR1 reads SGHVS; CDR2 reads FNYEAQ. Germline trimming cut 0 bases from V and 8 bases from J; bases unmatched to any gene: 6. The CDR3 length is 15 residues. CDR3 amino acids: CASSLAAGVKDEQFF. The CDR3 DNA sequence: TGTGCCAGCAGCTTAGCAGCGGGAGTGAAAGATGAGCAGTTCTTC.

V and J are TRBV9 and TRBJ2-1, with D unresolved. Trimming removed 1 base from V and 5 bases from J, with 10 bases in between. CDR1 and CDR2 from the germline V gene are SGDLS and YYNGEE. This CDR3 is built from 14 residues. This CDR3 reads CASSVYGSHNEQFF. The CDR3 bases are TGTGCCAGCAGCGTATATGGTAGCCACAATGAGCAGTTCTTC. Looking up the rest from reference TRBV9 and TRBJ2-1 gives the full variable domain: DSGVTQTPKHLITATGQRVTLRCSPRSGDLSVYWYQQSLDQGLQFLIQYYNGEERAKGNILERFSAQQFPDLHSELNLSSLELGDSALYFCASSVYGSHNEQFFGPGTRLTVL.

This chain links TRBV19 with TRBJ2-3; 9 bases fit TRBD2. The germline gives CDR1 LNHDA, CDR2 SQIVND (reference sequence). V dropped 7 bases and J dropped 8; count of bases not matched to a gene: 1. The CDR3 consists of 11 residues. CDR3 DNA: TGTGCCAGTAAAGCGGGAGGTACGCAGTATTTT. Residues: CASKAGGTQYF.

The CDR3 sequence: CASSLGKTQYF. The DNA for the CDR3 is TGTGCCAGCAGCTTGGGAAAGACCCAGTACTTC. The rearrangement uses TRBV5-4 and TRBJ2-5; D not resolved. Germline V gene lookup returns CDR1 SGHNT and CDR2 YYREEE (reference sequence). V lost 0 bases and J lost 6, with 3 bases in between. The CDR3 consists of 11 residues.

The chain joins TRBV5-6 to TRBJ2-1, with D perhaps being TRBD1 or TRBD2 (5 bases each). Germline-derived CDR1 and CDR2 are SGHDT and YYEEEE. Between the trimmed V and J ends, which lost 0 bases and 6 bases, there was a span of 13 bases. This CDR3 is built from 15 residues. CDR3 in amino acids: CASSLVAEGRNEQFF. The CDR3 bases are TGTGCCAGCAGCTTGGTGGCCGAGGGGCGCAATGAGCAGTTCTTC.

CDR3 in DNA: TGTGCCAGCAGCCCGGCCGCCGGAGCGGGAGTCGCCGGGGAGCTGTTTTTT. Translated: CASSPAAGAGVAGELFF. The gene calls are TRBV7-8 and TRBJ2-2; TRBD2 matches 8 bases. With V trimmed by 5 bases and J by 6 bases, 14 bases remained unmatched. This CDR3 spans 17 amino acids. CDR1 SGHVS and CDR2 FQNEAQ come from the germline V gene. Full variable domain (rest looked up from reference TRBV7-8 and TRBJ2-2): GAGVSQSPRYKVAKRGQDVALRCDPISGHVSLFWYQQALGQGPEFLTYFQNEAQLDKSGLPSDRFFAERPEGSVSTLKIQRTQQEDSAVYLCASSPAAGAGVAGELFFGEGSRLTVL.

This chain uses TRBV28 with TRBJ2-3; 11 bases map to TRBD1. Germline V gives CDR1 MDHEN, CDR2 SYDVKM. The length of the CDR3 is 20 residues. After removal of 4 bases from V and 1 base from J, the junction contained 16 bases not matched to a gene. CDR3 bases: TGTGCCAGCAGTTCCCGAGGACAGGGGGCAATCTTGTCCGGCACAGATACGCAGTATTTT. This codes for CASSSRGQGAILSGTDTQYF.

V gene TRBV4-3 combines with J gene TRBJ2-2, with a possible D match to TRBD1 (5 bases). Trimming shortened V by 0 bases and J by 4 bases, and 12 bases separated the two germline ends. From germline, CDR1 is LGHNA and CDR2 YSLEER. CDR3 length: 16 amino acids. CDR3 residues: CASSQDIIRATGELFF. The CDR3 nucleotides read TGCGCCAGCAGCCAAGATATTATCAGGGCCACCGGGGAGCTGTTTTTT.

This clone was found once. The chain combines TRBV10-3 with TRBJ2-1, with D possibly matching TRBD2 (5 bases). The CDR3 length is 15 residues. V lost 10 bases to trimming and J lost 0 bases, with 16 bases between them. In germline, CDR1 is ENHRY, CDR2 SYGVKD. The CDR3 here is CATPPLGGSYNEQFF. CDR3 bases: TGTGCCACCCCCCCCCTCGGAGGCTCCTACAATGAGCAGTTCTTC.

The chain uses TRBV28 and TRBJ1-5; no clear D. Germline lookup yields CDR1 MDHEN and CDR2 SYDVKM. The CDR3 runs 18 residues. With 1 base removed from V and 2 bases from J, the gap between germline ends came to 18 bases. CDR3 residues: CASSLYRTLSVGNQPQHF. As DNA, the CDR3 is TGTGCCAGCAGTTTATATAGGACCCTCTCCGTGGGCAATCAGCCCCAGCATTTT.

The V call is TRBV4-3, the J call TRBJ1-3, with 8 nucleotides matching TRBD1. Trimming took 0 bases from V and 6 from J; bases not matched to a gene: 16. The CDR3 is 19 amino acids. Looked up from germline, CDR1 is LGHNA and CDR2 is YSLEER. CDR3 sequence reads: CASSQDVGGFGTGENTIYF. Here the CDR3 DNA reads TGCGCCAGCAGCCAAGATGTCGGTGGTTTCGGGACAGGAGAAAACACCATATATTTT.

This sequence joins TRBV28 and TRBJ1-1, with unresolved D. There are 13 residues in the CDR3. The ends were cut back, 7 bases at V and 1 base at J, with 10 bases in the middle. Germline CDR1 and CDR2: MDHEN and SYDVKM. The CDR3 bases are TGTGCCAGCACCCCCAACTGGAACACTGAAGCTTTCTTT. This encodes CASTPNWNTEAFF.

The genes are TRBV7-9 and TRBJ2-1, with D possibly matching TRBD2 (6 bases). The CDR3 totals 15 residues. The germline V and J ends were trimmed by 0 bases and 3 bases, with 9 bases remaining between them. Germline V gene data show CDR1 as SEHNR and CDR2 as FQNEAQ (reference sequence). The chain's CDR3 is CASSLASGLYNEQFF. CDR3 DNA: TGTGCCAGCAGCTTAGCTAGCGGACTCTACAATGAGCAGTTCTTC.

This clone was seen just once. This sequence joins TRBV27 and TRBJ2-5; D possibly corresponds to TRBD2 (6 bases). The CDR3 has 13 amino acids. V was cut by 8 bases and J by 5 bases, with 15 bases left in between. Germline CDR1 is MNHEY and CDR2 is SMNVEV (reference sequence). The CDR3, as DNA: TGTGCCAGCGGGACTTGGCCCGGGGAGACCCAGTACTTC. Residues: CASGTWPGETQYF.

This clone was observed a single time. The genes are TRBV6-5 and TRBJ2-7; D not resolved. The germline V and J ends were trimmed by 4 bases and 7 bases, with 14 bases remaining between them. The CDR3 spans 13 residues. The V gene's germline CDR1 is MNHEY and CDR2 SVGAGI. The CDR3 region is CASSFHPSAEQYF. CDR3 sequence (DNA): TGTGCCAGCAGTTTCCACCCTAGTGCGGAGCAGTACTTC.

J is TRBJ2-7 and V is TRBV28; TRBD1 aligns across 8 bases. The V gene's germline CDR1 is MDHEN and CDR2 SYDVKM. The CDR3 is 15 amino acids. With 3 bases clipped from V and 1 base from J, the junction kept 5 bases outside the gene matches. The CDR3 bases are TGTGCCAGCAGTTTTGGACAGGGTGGGTCCTACGAGCAGTACTTC. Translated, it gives CASSFGQGGSYEQYF.

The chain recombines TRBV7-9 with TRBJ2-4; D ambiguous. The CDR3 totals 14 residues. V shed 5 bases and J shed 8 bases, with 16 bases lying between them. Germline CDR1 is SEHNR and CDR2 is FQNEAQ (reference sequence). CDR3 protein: CASSALAGIHIQYF. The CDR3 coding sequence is TGTGCCAGCAGCGCCCTGGCTGGGATACACATTCAGTACTTC.

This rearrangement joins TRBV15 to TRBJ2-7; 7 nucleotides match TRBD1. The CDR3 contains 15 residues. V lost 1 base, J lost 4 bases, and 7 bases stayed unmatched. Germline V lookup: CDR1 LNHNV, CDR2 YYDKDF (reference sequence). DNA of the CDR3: TGTGCCACCAGCAGAGCAGGGGGAAGAATGTACGAGCAGTACTTC. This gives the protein CATSRAGGRMYEQYF.

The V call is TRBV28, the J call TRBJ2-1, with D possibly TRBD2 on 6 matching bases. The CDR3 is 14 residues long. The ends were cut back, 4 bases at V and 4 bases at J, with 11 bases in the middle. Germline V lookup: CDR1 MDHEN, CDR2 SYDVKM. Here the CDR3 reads CASSWGTDYNEQFF. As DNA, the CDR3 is TGTGCCAGCAGTTGGGGGACTGATTACAATGAGCAGTTCTTC. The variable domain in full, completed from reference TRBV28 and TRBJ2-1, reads DVKVTQSSRYLVKRTGEKVFLECVQDMDHENMFWYRQDPGLGLRLIYFSYDVKMKEKGDIPEGYSVSREKKERFSLILESASTNQTSMYLCASSWGTDYNEQFFGPGTRLTVL.

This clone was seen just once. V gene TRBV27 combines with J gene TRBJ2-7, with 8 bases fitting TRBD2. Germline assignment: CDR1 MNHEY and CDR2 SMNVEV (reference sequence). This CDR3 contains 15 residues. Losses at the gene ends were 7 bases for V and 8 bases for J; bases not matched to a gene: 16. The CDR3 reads CASIFVAAGGSQQYF. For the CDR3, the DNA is TGTGCCAGCATCTTCGTCGCGGCGGGAGGAAGTCAGCAGTACTTC.

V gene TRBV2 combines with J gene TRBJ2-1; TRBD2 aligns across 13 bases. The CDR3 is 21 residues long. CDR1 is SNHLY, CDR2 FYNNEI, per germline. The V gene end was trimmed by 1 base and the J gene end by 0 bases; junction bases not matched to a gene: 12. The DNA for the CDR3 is TGTGCCAGCAGTGAAGTCCCCGGACTAGCGGGAGAGCTAAGCTCCTACAATGAGCAGTTCTTC. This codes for CASSEVPGLAGELSSYNEQFF.

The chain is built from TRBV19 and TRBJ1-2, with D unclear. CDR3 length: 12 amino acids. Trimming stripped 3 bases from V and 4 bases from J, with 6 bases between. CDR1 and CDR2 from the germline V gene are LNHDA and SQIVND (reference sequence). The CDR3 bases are TGTGCCAGTAGTATCCGGCCCTATGGCTACACCTTC. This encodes CASSIRPYGYTF.

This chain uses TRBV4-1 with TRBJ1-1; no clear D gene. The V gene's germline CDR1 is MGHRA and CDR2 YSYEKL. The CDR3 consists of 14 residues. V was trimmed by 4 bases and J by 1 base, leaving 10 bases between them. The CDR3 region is CASSPSGGNTEAFF. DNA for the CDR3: TGCGCCAGCAGCCCCAGCGGAGGGAACACTGAAGCTTTCTTT.

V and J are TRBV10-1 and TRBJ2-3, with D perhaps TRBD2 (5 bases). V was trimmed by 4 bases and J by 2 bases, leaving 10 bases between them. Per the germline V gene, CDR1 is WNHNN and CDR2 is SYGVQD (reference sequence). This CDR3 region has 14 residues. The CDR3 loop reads CASSAERTTDTQYF. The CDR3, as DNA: TGCGCCAGCAGTGCAGAGCGGACCACAGATACGCAGTATTTT.

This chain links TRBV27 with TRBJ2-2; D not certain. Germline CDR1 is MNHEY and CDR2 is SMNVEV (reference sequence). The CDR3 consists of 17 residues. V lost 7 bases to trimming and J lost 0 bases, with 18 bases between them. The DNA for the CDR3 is TGTGCCAGCACTGCCATTATGGGGTTCGCGAACACCGGGGAGCTGTTTTTT. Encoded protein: CASTAIMGFANTGELFF.

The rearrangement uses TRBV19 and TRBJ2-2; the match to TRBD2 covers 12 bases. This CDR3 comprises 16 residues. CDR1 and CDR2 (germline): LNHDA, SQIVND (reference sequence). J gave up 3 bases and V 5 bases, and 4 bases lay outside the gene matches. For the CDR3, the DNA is TGTGCCAGTAGTTCCTCTAGCGGGAGGGACACCGGGGAGCTGTTTTTT. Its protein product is CASSSSSGRDTGELFF.

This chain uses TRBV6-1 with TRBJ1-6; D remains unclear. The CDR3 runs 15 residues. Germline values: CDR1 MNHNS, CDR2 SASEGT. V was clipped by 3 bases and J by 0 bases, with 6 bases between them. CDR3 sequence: CASSERSSYNSPLHF. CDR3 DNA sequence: TGTGCCAGCAGTGAGAGAAGCTCCTATAATTCACCCCTCCACTTT.

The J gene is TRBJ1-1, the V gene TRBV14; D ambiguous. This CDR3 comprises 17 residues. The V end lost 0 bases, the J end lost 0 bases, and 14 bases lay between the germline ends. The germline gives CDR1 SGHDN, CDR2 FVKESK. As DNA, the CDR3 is TGTGCCAGCAGCCAAGACCCTACGCCCCGGCTGAACACTGAAGCTTTCTTT. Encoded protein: CASSQDPTPRLNTEAFF.

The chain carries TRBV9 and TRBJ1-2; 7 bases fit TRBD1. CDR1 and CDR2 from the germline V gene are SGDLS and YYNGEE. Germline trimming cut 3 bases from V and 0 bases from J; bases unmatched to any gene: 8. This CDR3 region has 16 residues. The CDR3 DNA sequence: TGTGCCAGCAGCGACCCTTACAGGGGTCCTAACTATGGCTACACCTTC. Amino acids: CASSDPYRGPNYGYTF.

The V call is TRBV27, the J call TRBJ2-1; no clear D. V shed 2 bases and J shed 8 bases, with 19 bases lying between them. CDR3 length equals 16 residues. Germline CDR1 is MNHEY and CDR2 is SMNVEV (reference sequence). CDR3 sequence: CASSLGVEVRLDEQFF. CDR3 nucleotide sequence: TGTGCCAGCAGTTTAGGGGTAGAGGTCAGGTTGGATGAGCAGTTCTTC.

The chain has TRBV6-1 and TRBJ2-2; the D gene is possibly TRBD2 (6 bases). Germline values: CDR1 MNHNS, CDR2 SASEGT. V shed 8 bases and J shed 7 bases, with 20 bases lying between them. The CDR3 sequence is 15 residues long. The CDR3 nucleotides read TGTGCCAGCGGCGCTAGCGTTCTTTGGGACGGGGAGCTGTTTTTT. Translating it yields CASGASVLWDGELFF.

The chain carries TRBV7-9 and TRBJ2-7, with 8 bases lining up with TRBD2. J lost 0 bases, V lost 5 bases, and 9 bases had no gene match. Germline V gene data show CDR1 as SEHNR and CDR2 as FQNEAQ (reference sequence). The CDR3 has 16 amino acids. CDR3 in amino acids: CASSRTSGFTSYEQYF. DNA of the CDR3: TGTGCCAGCAGCCGAACTAGCGGCTTTACCTCCTACGAGCAGTACTTC.